This note documents a single T cell receptor beta chain sequence. Its antigen remains unidentified. Clones were read by immunoSEQ multiplex PCR, and TCRdb kept only the in-frame ones, dropping some. The sample includes under 95,000 clones, 85% to 95% of them seen just once. The CDR3 has 15 residues. The V segment lost 0 bases and the J segment 0 bases; nucleotides outside the gene matches: 5. The germline V gene has CDR1 SQVTM and CDR2 ANQGSEA. The data belong to a study of cytomegalovirus exposure and HLA in healthy donors. Study context: The approximately 120 validation repertoires used the same platform as the roughly 620 first-cohort repertoires, a later analysis reported.

The donors were part of the approximately 130-subject validation cohort, which stood apart from the 666-subject first cohort. Study results and caveats: For cytomegalovirus status, the classifier reportedly gave diagnoses with high specificity and sensitivity. Among TCR sequences, most were rare, though some public TCRs appeared in many donors.

The sequence came from a woman between 18 and 29 years old in good health and CMV-seronegative. The rearrangement uses TRBV29-1 and TRBJ2-7, with TRBD1 matching over 7 bases. What was sequenced was PBMCs. CDR3 sequence: CSVEEETGYSYEQYF. CDR3 DNA sequence: TGCAGCGTTGAAGAAGAGACAGGGTACTCCTACGAGCAGTACTTC.